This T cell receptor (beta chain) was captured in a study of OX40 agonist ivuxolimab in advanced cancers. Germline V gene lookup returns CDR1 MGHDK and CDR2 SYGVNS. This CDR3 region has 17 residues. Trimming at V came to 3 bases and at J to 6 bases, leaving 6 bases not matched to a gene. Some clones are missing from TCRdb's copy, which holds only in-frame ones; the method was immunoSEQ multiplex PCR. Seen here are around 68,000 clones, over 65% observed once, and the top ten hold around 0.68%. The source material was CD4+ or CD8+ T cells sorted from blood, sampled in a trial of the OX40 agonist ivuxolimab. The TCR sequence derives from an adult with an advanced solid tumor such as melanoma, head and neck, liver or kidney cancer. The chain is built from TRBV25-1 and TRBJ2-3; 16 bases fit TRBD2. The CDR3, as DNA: TGTGCCAGCAGTGACCCGGGACTAGCGGGGGGGCCCGATACGCAGTATTTT. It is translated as CASSDPGLAGGPDTQYF.